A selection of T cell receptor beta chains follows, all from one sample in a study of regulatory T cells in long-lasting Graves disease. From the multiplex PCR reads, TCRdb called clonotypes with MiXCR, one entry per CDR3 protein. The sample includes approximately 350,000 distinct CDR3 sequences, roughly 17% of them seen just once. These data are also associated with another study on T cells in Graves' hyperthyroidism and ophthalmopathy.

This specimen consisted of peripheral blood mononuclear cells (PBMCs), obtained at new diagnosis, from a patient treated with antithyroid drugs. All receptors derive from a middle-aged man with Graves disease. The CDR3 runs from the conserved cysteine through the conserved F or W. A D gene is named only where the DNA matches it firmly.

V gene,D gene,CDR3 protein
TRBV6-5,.,CASSYRRRDEQYF
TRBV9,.,CASSVGGAQRTEAFF
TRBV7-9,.,CASSLDSLGWGETQYF
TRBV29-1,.,CSVAPTETQYF
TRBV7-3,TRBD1,CASSRGTAESPLHF
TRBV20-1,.,CSATARWMYQPQHF
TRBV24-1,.,CATSDLGSNTGELFF
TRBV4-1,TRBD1,CASSQDRGNQPQHF
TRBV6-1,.,CASSPRAGNGELFF
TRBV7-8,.,CASSLVTVQETQYF
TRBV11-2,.,CASSRTGQSRPYEQYF
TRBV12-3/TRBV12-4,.,CASSPANYGYTF
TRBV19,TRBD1,CASRTLQGDNQPQHF
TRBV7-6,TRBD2,CASSGGSSGALEPLSYNEQFF
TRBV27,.,CASSLIGGKQYF
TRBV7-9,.,CASSLDRREQYF
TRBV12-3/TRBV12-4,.,CASSQRGGGNTIYF
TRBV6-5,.,CASSYSKSEYYEQYF
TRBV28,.,CASSSPWTLLNEQYF
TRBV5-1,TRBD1,CASRDRPQSYGYTF
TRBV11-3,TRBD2,CASSFTGLKAKNIQYF
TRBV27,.,CASTSPTEVPTGELFF
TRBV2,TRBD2,CASRGQLAGDHSYEQYF
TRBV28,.,CASSLPLTEAFF
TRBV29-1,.,CSVRTRQTYEQYF
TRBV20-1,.,CSARVVNQETQYF
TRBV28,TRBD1,CASSLPGTAHEQYF
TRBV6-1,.,CASSEGSRGRAEAFF
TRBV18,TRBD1,CASSPLTGVSGELFF
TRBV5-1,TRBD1,CASSLEGQASYTF
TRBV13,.,CASSYRGGAGELFF
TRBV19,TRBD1,CASSPARGQGGTEAFF
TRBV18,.,CASSPPRGPTDTQYF